The present TCR beta chain was sequenced within a study of cytomegalovirus exposure and HLA in healthy donors. Study context: Roughly 180 million T cells yielded some 120 million unique TCR beta sequences in earlier analysis. Study-wide results and limits: According to the study, 150 to 200 TCR beta chains were cytomegalovirus-associated. CMV serostatus was the sole immune exposure information available.

Notes on this clone: No antigen is known for it.

Germline CDR1 MGHDK, CDR2 SYGVNS. The CDR3 has 12 residues. V lost 4 bases and J 1 base, leaving 5 bases between the germline ends. Use of 60 Vbeta and 13 Jbeta primers characterized the PCR. Profiled with immunoSEQ multiplex PCR; TCRdb holds only in-frame clones, not every one. In the table there are 60,000 to 85,000 clones, around 78% of which are singletons. Although they were nominally healthy when sampled, donors likely had unrecorded immune exposures. The sequence was obtained from a man in his forties in good health and CMV-seronegative. The V and J genes are TRBV25-1 and TRBJ2-7; D call uncertain. The sequenced material came from PBMCs. CDR3 sequence reads: CASSARSYEQYF. CDR3 nucleotide sequence: TGTGCCAGCAGTGCGCGGTCCTACGAGCAGTACTTC.